The entry that follows covers one T cell receptor beta chain sequence. Antigen specificity is unknown. The CDR3 is 15 residues long. The V and J ends lost 3 bases and 2 bases respectively, with 14 bases between them. CDR1 LNHDA and CDR2 SQIVND come from the germline V gene (reference sequence). All the people who gave samples were healthy bone marrow donors. The data stem from a study of cytomegalovirus exposure and HLA in healthy donors. Broader study findings: Association of roughly 17,000 TCR beta sequences with HLA alleles was found at 0.05 false discovery rate in a later analysis. Most CMV-associated TCR beta chains appeared HLA-restricted in a later analysis.

The study ran its PCR with 60 Vbeta and 13 Jbeta primers. Repertoires were generated with immunoSEQ multiplex PCR, while TCRdb's copy carries only in-frame clones and drops some. The sample lists about 140,000 clones; 80% were seen once. The chain has TRBV19 and TRBJ2-7; D gene ambiguous. Sequencing was carried out using PBMCs. This TCR was sampled from a man aged 25-45 years in good health and CMV-seronegative. This CDR3 reads CASSMFPIGAYEQYF. The CDR3 coding sequence is TGTGCCAGTAGTATGTTTCCGATCGGAGCCTACGAGCAGTACTTC.